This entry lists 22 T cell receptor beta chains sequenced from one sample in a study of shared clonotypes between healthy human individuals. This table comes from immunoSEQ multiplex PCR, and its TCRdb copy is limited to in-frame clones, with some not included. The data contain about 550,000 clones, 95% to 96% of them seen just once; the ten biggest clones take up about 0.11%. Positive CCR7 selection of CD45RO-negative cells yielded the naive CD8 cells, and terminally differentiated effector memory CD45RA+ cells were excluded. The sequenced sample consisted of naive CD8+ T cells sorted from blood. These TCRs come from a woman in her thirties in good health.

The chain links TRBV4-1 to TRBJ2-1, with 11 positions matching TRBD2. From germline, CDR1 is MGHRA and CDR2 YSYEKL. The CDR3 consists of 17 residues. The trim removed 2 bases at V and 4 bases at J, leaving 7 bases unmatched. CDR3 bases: TGCGCCAGCAGCCAAATTAGCGGGAGGGCTTCTTACAATGAGCAGTTCTTC. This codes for CASSQISGRASYNEQFF.

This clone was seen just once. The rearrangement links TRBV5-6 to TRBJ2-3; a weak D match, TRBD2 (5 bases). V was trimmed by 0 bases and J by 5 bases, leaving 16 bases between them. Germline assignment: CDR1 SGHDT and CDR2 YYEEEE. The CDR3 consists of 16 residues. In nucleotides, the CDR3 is TGTGCCAGCAGCTTGGGATCCAGCCTAGCTGGAGATACGCAGTATTTT. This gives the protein CASSLGSSLAGDTQYF.

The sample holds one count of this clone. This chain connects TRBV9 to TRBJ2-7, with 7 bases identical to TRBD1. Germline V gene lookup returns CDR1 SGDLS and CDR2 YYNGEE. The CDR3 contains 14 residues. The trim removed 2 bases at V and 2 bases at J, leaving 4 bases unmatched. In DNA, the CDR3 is TGTGCCAGCAGCGTGGGACAGACACCCTACGAGCAGTACTTC. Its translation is CASSVGQTPYEQYF.

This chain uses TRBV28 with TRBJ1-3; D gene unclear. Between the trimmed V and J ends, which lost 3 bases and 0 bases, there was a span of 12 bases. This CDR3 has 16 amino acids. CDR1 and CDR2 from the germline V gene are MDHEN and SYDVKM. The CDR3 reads CASSFGLRVSGNTIYF. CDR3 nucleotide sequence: TGTGCCAGCAGTTTCGGTTTAAGGGTCTCTGGAAACACCATATATTTT.

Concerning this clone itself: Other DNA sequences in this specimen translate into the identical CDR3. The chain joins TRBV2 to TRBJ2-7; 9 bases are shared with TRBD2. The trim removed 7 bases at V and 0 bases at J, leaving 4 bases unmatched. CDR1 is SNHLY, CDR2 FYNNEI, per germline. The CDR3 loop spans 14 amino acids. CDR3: CASTLLAGSYEQYF. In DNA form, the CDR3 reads TGTGCCAGCACCCTACTAGCGGGCTCCTACGAGCAGTACTTC.

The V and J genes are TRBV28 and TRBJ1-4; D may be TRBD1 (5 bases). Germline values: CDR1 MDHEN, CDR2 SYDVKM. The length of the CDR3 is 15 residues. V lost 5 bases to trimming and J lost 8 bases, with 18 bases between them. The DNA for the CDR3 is TGTGCCAGCAGTCCTACTCCCCTGACAGCCGAAAAACTGTTTTTT. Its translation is CASSPTPLTAEKLFF.

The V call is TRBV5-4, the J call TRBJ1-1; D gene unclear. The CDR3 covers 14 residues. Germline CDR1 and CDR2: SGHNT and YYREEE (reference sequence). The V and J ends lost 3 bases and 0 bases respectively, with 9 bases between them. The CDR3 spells CASSWTGMNTEAFF. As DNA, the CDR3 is TGTGCCAGCAGCTGGACGGGAATGAACACTGAAGCTTTCTTT.

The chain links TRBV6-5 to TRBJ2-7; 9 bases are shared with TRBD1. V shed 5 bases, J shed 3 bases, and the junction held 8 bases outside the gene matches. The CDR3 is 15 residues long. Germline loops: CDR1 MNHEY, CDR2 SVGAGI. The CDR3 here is CASSPLDRGGYEQYF. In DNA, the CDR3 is TGTGCCAGCAGTCCCTTGGACAGGGGAGGCTACGAGCAGTACTTC.

This chain's CDR3 is CASSGTEDYEQYF. The CDR3 nucleotides read TGTGCCAGCAGCGGGACAGAAGACTACGAGCAGTACTTC. The chain is built from TRBV28 and TRBJ2-5, with 7 bases aligning to TRBD1. The end of the DNA aligns better with TRBJ2-7, so the J call may be wrong. The CDR3 has 13 residues. CDR1 is MDHEN and CDR2 is SYDVKM in the germline V gene.

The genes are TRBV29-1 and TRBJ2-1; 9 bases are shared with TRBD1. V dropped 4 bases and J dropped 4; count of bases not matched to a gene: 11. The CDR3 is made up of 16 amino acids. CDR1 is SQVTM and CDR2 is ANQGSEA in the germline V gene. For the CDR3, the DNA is TGCAGCGTTGGGGGCGGGACAGGGAAGAGATACAATGAGCAGTTCTTC. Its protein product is CSVGGGTGKRYNEQFF.

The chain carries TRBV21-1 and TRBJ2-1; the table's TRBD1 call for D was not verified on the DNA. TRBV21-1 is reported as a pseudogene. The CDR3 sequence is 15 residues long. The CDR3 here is CASSPQGQARHEQFF. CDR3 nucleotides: TGTGCCAGCAGCCCGCAGGGACAGGCTCGTCATGAGCAGTTCTTC.

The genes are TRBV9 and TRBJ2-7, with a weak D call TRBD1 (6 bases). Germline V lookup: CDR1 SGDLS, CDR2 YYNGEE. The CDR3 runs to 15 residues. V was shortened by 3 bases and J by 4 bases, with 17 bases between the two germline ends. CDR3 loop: CASSDGWGPGYEQYF. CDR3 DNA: TGTGCCAGCAGCGACGGTTGGGGGCCCGGGTACGAGCAGTACTTC.

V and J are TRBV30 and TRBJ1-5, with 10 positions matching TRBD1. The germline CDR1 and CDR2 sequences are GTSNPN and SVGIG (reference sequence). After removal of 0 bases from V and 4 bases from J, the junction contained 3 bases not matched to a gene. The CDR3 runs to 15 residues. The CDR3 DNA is TGTGCCTGGAGTGTACTGGGACAGGGGAATCAGCCCCAGCATTTT. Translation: CAWSVLGQGNQPQHF.

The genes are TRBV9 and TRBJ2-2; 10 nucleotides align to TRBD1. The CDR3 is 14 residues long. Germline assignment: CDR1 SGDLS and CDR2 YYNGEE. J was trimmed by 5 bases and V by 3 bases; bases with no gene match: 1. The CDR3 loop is CASSAGQGTGELFF. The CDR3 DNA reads TGTGCCAGCAGCGCGGGACAGGGGACCGGGGAGCTGTTTTTT.

CDR3 residues: CASSENSGEQYF. The CDR3 coding sequence is TGCGCCAGCAGTGAGAATTCGGGGGAGCAGTACTTC. V and J are TRBV10-1 and TRBJ2-7, with D possibly being TRBD2 (5 bases). The CDR3 extends over 12 amino acids. CDR1 is WNHNN and CDR2 is SYGVQD in the germline V gene (reference sequence). Trimming shortened V by 2 bases and J by 7 bases, and 9 bases separated the two germline ends.

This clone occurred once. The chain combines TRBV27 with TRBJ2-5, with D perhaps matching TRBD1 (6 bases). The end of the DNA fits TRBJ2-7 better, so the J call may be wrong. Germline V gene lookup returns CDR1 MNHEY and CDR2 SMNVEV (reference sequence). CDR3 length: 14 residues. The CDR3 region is CASSEGTPSYEQYF. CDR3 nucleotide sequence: TGTGCCAGCAGTGAAGGGACACCTTCCTACGAGCAGTACTTC.

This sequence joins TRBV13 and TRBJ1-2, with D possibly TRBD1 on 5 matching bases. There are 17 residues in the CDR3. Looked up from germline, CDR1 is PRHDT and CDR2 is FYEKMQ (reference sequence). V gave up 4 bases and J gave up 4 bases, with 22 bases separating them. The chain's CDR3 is CASSSGISAAGGYGYTF. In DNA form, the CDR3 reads TGTGCCAGCAGCTCAGGGATTTCGGCCGCCGGTGGCTATGGCTACACCTTC. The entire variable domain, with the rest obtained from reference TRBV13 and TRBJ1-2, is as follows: AAGVIQSPRHLIKEKRETATLKCYPIPRHDTVYWYQQGPGQDPQFLISFYEKMQSDKGSIPDRFSAQQFSDYHSELNMSSLELGDSALYFCASSSGISAAGGYGYTFGSGTRLTVV.

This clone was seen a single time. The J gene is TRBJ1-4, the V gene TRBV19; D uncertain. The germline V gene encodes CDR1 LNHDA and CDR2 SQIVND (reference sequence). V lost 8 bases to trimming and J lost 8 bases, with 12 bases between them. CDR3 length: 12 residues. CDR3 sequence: CASSSEFEKLFF. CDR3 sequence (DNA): TGTGCCAGTTCCAGTGAGTTCGAAAAACTGTTTTTT.

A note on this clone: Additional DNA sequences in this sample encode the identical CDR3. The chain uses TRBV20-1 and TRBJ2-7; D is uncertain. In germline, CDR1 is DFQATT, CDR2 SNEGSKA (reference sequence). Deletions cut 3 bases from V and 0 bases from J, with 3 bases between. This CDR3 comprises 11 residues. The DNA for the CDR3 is TGCAGTGCTAGGAGCTCCTACGAGCAGTACTTC. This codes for CSARSSYEQYF.

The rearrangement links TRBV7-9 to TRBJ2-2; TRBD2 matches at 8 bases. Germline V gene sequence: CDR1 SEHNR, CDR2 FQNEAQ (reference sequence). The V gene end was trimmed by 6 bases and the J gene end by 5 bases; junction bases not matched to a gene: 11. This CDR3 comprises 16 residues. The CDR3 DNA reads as TGTGCCAGCAGTCCAAGTACGGGAGGGTGGACCGGGGAGCTGTTTTTT. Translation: CASSPSTGGWTGELFF.

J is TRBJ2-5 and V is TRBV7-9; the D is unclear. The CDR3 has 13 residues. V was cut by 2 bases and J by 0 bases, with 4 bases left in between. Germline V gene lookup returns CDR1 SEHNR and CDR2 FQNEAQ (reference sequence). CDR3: CASSLNNQETQYF. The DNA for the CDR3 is TGTGCCAGCAGCTTAAACAACCAAGAGACCCAGTACTTC. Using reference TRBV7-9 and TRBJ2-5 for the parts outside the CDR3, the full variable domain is DTGVSQNPRHKITKRGQNVTFRCDPISEHNRLYWYRQTLGQGPEFLTYFQNEAQLEKSRLLSDRFSAERPKGSFSTLEIQRTEQGDSAMYLCASSLNNQETQYFGPGTRLLVL.

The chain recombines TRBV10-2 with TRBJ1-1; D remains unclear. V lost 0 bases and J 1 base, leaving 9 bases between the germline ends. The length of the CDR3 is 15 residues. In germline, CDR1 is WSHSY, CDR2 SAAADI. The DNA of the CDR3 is TGCGCCAGCAGTGAGTCAGGGCACTCGAACACTGAAGCTTTCTTT. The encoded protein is CASSESGHSNTEAFF.